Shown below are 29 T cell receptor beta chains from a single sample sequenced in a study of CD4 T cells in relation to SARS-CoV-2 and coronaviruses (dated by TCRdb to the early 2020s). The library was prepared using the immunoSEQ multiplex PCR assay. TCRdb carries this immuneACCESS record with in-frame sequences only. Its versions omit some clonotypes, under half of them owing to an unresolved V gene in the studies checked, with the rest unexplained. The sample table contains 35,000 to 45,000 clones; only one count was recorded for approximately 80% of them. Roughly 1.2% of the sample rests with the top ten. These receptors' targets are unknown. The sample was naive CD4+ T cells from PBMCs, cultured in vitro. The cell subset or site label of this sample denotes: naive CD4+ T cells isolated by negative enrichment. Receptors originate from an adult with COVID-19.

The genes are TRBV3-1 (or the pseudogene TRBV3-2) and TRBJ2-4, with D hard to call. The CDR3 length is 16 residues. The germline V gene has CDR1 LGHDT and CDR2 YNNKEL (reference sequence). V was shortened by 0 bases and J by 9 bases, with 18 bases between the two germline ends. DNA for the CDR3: TGTGCCAGCAGCCAAGATGTTAATAGGTTTTGGAGCATTCAGTACTTC. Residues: CASSQDVNRFWSIQYF.

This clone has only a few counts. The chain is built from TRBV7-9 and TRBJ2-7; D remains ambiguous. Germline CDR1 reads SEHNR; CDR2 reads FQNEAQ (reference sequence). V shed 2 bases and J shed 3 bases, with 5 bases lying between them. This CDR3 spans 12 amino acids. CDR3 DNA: TGTGCCAGCAGCTTAAACTTCTACGAGCAGTACTTC. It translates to CASSLNFYEQYF.

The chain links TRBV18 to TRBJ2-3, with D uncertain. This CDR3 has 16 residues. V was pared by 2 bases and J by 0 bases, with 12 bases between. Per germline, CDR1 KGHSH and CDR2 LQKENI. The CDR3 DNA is TGTGCCAGCTCACCATCTCGGCCTTCAAGCACAGATACGCAGTATTTT. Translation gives CASSPSRPSSTDTQYF.

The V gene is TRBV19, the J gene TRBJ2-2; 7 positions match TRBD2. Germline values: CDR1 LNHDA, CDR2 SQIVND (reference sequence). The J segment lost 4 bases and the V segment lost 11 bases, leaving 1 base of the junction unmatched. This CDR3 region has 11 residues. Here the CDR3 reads CAGGVTGELFF. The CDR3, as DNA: TGTGCCGGGGGGGTCACCGGGGAGCTGTTTTTT.

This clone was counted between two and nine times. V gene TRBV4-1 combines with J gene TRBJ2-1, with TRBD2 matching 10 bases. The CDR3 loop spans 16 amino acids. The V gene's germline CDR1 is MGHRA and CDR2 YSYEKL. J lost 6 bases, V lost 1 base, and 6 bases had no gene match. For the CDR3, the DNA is TGCGCCAGCAGCCAAGTAAATAGCGGGAGGCGCAATGAGCAGTTCTTC. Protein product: CASSQVNSGRRNEQFF.

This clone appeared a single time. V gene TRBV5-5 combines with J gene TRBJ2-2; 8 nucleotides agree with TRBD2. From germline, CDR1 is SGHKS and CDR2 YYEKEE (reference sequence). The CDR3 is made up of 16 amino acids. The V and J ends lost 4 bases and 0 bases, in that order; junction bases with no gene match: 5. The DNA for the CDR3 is TGTGCCAGCAGCGGTACTAGCGGAGCGAACACCGGGGAGCTGTTTTTT. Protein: CASSGTSGANTGELFF.

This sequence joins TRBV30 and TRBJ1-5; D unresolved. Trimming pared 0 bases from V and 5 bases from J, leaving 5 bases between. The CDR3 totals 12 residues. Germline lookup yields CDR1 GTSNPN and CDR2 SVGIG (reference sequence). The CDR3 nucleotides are TGTGCCTGGAGTGTACCCTATCAGCCCCAGCATTTT. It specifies CAWSVPYQPQHF.

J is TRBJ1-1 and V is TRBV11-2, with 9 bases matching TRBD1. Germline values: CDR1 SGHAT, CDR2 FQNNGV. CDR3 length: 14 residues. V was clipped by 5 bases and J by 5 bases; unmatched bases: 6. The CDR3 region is CASSQGQGWTEAFF. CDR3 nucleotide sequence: TGTGCCAGCAGCCAAGGACAGGGGTGGACTGAAGCTTTCTTT.

CDR3 nucleotides: TGTGCCAGCAGCCAAGACAGGTGGAAGCGGGCAACAACCTACAATGAGCAGTTCTTC. Translating gives CASSQDRWKRATTYNEQFF. The genes are TRBV3-1 (or the pseudogene TRBV3-2) and TRBJ2-1, with D possibly being TRBD2 (6 bases). The CDR3 covers 19 residues. The V end was cut by 0 bases, the J end by 2 bases, with 20 bases between. Per germline, CDR1 LGHDT and CDR2 YNNKEL (reference sequence).

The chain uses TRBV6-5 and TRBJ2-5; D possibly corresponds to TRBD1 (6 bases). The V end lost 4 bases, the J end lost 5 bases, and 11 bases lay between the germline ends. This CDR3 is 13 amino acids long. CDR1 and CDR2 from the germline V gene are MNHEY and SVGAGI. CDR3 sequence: CASSFTGSETQYF. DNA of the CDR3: TGTGCCAGCAGTTTCACAGGGTCCGAGACCCAGTACTTC.

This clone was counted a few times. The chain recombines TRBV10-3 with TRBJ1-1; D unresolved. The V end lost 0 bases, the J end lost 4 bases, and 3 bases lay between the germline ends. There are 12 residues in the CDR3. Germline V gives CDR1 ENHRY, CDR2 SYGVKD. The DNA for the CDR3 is TGTGCCATCAGTGAGTCGGCCACTGAAGCTTTCTTT. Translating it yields CAISESATEAFF.

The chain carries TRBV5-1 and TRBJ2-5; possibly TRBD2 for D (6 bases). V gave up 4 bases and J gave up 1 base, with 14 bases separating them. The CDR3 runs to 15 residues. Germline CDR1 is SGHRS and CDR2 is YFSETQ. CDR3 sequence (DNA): TGCGCCAGCAGCGGCGGGATGGGAACCCAAGAGACCCAGTACTTC. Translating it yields CASSGGMGTQETQYF.

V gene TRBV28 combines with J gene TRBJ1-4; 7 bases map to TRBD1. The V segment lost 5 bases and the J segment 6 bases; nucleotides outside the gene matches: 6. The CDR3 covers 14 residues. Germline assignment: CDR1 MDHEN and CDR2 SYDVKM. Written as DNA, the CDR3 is TGTGCCAGCAGTCCTACAGGGGTACATGAAAAACTGTTTTTT. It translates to CASSPTGVHEKLFF.

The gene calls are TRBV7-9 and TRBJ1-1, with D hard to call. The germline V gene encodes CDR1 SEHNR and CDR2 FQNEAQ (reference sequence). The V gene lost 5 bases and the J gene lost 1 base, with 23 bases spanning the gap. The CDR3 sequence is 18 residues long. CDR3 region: CASSPREGRGQKNTEAFF. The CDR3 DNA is TGTGCCAGCAGCCCGCGAGAAGGGAGAGGGCAGAAGAACACTGAAGCTTTCTTT.

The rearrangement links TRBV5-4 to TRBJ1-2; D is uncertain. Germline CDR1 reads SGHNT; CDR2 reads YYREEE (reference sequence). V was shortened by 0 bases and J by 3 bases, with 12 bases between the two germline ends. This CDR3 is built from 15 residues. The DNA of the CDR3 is TGTGCCAGCAGCTTGGCGGATAAGGTGTACTATGGCTACACCTTC. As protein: CASSLADKVYYGYTF.

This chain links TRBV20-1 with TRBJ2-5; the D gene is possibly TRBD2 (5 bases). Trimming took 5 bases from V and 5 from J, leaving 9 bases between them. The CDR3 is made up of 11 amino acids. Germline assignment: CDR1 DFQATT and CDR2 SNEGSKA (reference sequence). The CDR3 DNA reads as TGCAGTGCTGATGGGGAGGAGACCCAGTACTTC. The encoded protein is CSADGEETQYF.

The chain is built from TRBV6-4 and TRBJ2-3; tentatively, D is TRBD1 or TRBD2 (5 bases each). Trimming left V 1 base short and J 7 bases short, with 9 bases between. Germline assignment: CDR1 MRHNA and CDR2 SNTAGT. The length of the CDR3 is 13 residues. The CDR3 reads CASSDLRGNTQYF. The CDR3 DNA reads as TGTGCCAGCAGTGACTTACGGGGCAATACGCAGTATTTT.

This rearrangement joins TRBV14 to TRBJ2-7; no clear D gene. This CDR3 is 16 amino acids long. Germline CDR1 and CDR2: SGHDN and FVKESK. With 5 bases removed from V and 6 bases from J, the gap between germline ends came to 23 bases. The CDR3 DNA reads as TGTGCCAGCAGCGGCCCGGGCCGGAGTAGGGTTTCCGAGCAGTACTTC. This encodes CASSGPGRSRVSEQYF.

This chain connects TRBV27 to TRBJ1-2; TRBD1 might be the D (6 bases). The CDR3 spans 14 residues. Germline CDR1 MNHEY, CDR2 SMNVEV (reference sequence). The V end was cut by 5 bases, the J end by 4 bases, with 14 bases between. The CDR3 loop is CASSAGGAGYGYTF. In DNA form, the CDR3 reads TGTGCCAGCAGTGCCGGGGGCGCGGGCTATGGCTACACCTTC.

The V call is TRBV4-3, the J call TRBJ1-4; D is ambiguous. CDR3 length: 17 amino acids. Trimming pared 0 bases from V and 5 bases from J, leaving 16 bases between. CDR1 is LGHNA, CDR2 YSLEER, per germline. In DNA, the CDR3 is TGCGCCAGCAGCCAAGATTTCGGCCCTGCCCACAATGAAAAACTGTTTTTT. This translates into CASSQDFGPAHNEKLFF.

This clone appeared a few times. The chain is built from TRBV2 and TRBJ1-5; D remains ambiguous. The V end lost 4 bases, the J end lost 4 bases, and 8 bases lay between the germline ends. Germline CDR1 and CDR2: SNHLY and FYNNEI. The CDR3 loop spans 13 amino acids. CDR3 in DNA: TGTGCCAGCAGTGGGACGGGAAATCAGCCCCAGCATTTT. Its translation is CASSGTGNQPQHF.

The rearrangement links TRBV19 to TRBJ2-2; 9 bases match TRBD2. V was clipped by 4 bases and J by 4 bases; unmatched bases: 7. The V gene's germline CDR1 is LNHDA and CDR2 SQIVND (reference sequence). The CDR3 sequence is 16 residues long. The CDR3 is CASSTSGRLRTGELFF. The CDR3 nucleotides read TGTGCCAGTAGTACGAGCGGGAGGCTCCGCACCGGGGAGCTGTTTTTT.

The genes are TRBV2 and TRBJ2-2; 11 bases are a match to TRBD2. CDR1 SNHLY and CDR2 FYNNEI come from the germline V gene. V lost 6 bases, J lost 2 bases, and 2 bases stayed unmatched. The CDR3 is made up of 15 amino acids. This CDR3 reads CASRGTSGNTGELFF. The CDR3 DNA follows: TGTGCCAGCAGGGGGACTAGCGGAAACACCGGGGAGCTGTTTTTT.

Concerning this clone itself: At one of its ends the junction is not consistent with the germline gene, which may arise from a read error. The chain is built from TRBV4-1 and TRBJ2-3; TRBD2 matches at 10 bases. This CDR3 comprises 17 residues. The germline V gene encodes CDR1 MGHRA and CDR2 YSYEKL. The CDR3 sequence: CASRHLYSGRTPVAQYF. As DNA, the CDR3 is TGCGCCAGCCGCCACTTGTATAGCGGGAGGACCCCGGTAGCGCAGTATTTT.

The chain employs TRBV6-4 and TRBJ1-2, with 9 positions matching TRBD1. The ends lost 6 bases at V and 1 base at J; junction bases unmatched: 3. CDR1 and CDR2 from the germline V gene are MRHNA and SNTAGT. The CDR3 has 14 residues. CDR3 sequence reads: CASSPGQGNYGYTF. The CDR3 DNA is TGTGCCAGCAGCCCGGGACAGGGTAACTATGGCTACACCTTC.

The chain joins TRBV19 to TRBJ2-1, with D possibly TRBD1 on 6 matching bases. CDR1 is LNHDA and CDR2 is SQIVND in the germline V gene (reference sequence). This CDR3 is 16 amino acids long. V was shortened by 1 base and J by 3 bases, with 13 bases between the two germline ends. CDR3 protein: CASSIGTGQRYNEQFF. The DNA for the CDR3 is TGTGCCAGTAGTATAGGAACAGGACAGCGCTACAATGAGCAGTTCTTC.

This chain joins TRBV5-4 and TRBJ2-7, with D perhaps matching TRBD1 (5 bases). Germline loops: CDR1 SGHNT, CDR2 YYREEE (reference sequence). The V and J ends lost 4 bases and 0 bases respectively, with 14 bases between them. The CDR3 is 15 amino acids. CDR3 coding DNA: TGTGCCAGCAGCCTCGACAGCGCAAGCTCCTACGAGCAGTACTTC. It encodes CASSLDSASSYEQYF.

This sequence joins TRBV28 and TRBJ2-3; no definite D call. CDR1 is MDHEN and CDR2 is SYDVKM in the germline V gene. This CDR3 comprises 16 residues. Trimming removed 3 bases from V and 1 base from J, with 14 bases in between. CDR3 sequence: CASSLVDLSGTDTQYF. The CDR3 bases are TGTGCCAGCAGTTTGGTTGATTTGAGCGGCACAGATACGCAGTATTTT.

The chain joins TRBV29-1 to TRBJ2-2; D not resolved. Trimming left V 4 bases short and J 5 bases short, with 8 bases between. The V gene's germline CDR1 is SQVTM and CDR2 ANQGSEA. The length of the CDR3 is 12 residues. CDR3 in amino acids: CSVVWDTGELFF. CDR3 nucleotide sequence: TGCAGCGTTGTATGGGATACCGGGGAGCTGTTTTTT.